This entry concerns a single TCR beta chain. No antigen is known for it. The CDR3 length is 15 residues. Per the germline V gene, CDR1 is MRHNA and CDR2 is SNTAGT. V lost 5 bases and J lost 2, with 13 bases in between. One entry per CDR3 protein, called by TCRdb with MiXCR from the 5' RACE reads. Of over 150,000 distinct CDR3 sequences in the sample, roughly a fifth were seen once. This specimen belongs to a study of T-cell memory formation after mild COVID-19. General observations from the study: Whereas later expanders leaned CD4+, clones contracting day 15 to 85 showed a balanced CD4/CD8 makeup. Second-wave clones that peaked on day 37 lacked confirmed SARS-CoV-2 specificity.

Sequencing input: PBMCs or a T cell subset sorted from them (not recorded which). The genes are TRBV6-4 and TRBJ2-1, with D possibly matching TRBD2 (5 bases). The TCR comes from an adult woman who had mild COVID-19 (a few samples of this study predate the infection). Cell type and time point are not known. The CDR3 protein is CASSIISGAYNEQFF. The CDR3 coding sequence is TGTGCCAGCAGTATAATCAGCGGAGCCTACAATGAGCAGTTCTTC.